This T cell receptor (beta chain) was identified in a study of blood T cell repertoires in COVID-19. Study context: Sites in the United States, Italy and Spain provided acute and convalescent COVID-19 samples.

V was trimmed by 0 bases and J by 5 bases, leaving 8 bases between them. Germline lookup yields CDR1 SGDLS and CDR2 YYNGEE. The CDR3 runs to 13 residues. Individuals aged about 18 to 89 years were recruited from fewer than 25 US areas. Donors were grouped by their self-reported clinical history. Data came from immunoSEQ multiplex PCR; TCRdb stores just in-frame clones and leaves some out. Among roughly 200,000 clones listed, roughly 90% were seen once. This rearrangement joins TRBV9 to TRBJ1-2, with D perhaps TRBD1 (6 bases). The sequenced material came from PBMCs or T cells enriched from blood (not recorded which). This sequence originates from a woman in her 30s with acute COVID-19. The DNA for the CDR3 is TGTGCCAGCAGCGTAGCGGACAGATATGGCTACACCTTC. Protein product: CASSVADRYGYTF.